The 14 T cell receptor beta chains below all came from one sample that was sequenced in a study of T cell repertoires in cytomegalovirus infection. TCRdb fed the reads into MiXCR, producing one record per CDR3 protein. The sample comprises approximately 630,000 distinct CDR3 sequences, 20% to 25% of which are singletons, and around 7.6% rests with the top ten. Sequences were obtained from CD8+ T cells from PBMCs. The receptors were sampled from a human donor in good health (CMV status not recorded). Some clones in this sample may be carry-over from other donors' samples.

Many counts were recorded for this clonotype. The gene calls are TRBV7-2 and TRBJ2-3; unclear D gene. V dropped 3 bases and J dropped 4 bases, with 14 bases sitting between them. This CDR3 has 15 amino acids. The germline V gene encodes CDR1 SGHTA and CDR2 FQGNSA. This CDR3 reads CASSFLFLGADTQYF. In DNA, the CDR3 is TGTGCCAGCAGCTTCTTATTTCTGGGCGCAGATACGCAGTATTTT. Variable domain in full (rest from reference TRBV7-2 and TRBJ2-3): GAGVSQSPSNKVTEKGKDVELRCDPISGHTALYWYRQSLGQGLEFLIYFQGNSAPDKSGLPSDRFSAERTGGSVSTLTIQRTQQEDSAVYLCASSFLFLGADTQYFGPGTRLTVL.

This clonotype has a count of ten or more. V and J are TRBV7-9 and TRBJ1-1, with D maybe TRBD1 (6 bases). The CDR3 extends over 14 amino acids. Trimming took off 2 bases at V and 5 bases at J, with 12 bases between the two ends. CDR1 is SEHNR, CDR2 FQNEAQ, per germline (reference sequence). The CDR3 DNA sequence: TGTGCCAGCAGCTTACGTACAGGGTGGACTGAAGCTTTCTTT. The encoded protein is CASSLRTGWTEAFF.

V usage is TRBV7-2 and J usage is TRBJ2-2; 8 bases map to TRBD1. The CDR3 totals 16 residues. Germline CDR1 SGHTA, CDR2 FQGNSA. V lost 3 bases, J lost 1 base, and 4 bases stayed unmatched. This CDR3 reads CASSFPGQVNTGELFF. In DNA form, the CDR3 reads TGTGCCAGCAGCTTCCCGGGACAGGTGAACACCGGGGAGCTGTTTTTT.

There are a few counts of this clonotype. V and J are TRBV5-5 and TRBJ2-2; 7 bases agree with TRBD2. The V gene's germline CDR1 is SGHKS and CDR2 YYEKEE (reference sequence). Germline trimming cut 6 bases from V and 3 bases from J; bases unmatched to any gene: 2. The CDR3 runs to 13 residues. This chain's CDR3 is CASTGGYTGELFF. The CDR3 DNA reads TGTGCCAGCACCGGGGGGTACACCGGGGAGCTGTTTTTT.

This clonotype was counted between two and nine times. The V gene is TRBV6-1, the J gene TRBJ2-2, with 9 bases identical to TRBD1. The germline V gene has CDR1 MNHNS and CDR2 SASEGT. With 5 bases clipped from V and 1 base from J, the junction kept 5 bases outside the gene matches. The CDR3 spans 16 residues. The CDR3 DNA follows: TGTGCCAGCAGTAAATGGACAGGGGAGAACACCGGGGAGCTGTTTTTT. Its protein product is CASSKWTGENTGELFF.

This clonotype was seen more than once but under ten times. The rearrangement links TRBV20-1 to TRBJ1-1; the D gene is possibly TRBD1 (5 bases). Germline V gene sequence: CDR1 DFQATT, CDR2 SNEGSKA (reference sequence). The CDR3 totals 17 residues. Trimming stripped 1 base from V and 7 bases from J, with 25 bases between. CDR3 region: CSARAQQASGYGIEAFF. CDR3 sequence (DNA): TGCAGTGCTAGAGCCCAACAGGCCTCGGGCTACGGTATTGAAGCTTTCTTT.

This clonotype was detected only once. The chain links TRBV7-9 to TRBJ1-2, with 11 bases identical to TRBD1. The CDR3 totals 16 residues. The V and J ends lost 5 bases and 6 bases, in that order; junction bases with no gene match: 11. The germline gives CDR1 SEHNR, CDR2 FQNEAQ (reference sequence). CDR3 sequence reads: CASSVRPGQGADGYTF. DNA for the CDR3: TGTGCCAGCAGCGTAAGGCCCGGACAGGGGGCGGATGGCTACACCTTC.

This clonotype has just a few counts. The chain couples TRBV7-6 to TRBJ1-6; D uncertain. The CDR3 extends over 14 amino acids. Germline CDR1 reads SGHVS; CDR2 reads FNYEAQ. V was trimmed by 1 base and J by 5 bases, leaving 6 bases between them. The CDR3 DNA sequence: TGTGCCAGCAGCTTAGAACTCAATAATTCACCCCTCCACTTT. This sequence encodes CASSLELNNSPLHF.

Ten or more counts support this clonotype. The chain uses TRBV28 and TRBJ1-5; weak D call: TRBD1 (5 bases). Deletions cut 2 bases from V and 0 bases from J, with 32 bases between. Germline CDR1 MDHEN, CDR2 SYDVKM. This CDR3 comprises 23 residues. CDR3 amino acids: CASSLEEAGTLRLGIDSNQPQHF. The CDR3 DNA reads as TGTGCCAGCAGTTTAGAGGAGGCAGGGACCCTGCGCCTCGGTATTGATAGCAATCAGCCCCAGCATTTT.

The chain links TRBV12-3 or TRBV12-4 to TRBJ1-1; 9 bases line up with TRBD1. The CDR3 is made up of 17 amino acids. With V trimmed by 5 bases and J by 0 bases, 10 bases remained unmatched. The CDR3, as DNA: TGTGCCAGCAGTCCCCGGACAGGGGTGGGGATGAACACTGAAGCTTTCTTT. Protein: CASSPRTGVGMNTEAFF.

This clonotype came up a few times. The chain is built from TRBV6-4 and TRBJ1-4, with D uncertain. The germline gives CDR1 MRHNA, CDR2 SNTAGT. CDR3 length: 17 amino acids. Trimming left V 6 bases short and J 4 bases short, with 21 bases between. The CDR3 reads CASSPLNLQPGNEKLFF. CDR3 DNA: TGTGCCAGCAGCCCCCTTAATCTTCAACCGGGTAATGAAAAACTGTTTTTT.

CDR3 nucleotides: TGTGCCAGCAGCGCTAGCGGGGGGCCCACCGGGGAGCTGTTTTTT. This codes for CASSASGGPTGELFF. The chain combines TRBV11-3 with TRBJ2-2; 11 bases line up with TRBD2. Looked up from germline, CDR1 is SGHNT and CDR2 is YENEEA. CDR3 size: 15 residues. The V gene end was trimmed by 5 bases and the J gene end by 4 bases; junction bases not matched to a gene: 3. Together with reference TRBV11-3 and TRBJ2-2, the CDR3 gives the full variable domain: EAGVVQSPRYKIIEKKQPVAFWCNPISGHNTLYWYLQNLGQGPELLIRYENEEAVDDSQLPKDRFSAERLKGVDSTLKIQPAELGDSAVYLCASSASGGPTGELFFGEGSRLTVL.

The chain couples TRBV6-2 or TRBV6-3 to TRBJ2-1; tentative D call: TRBD2 (6 bases). The CDR3 is 14 residues long. V gave up 9 bases and J gave up 7 bases, with 19 bases separating them. CDR1 is MNHEY and CDR2 is SVGEGT in the germline V gene. In DNA form, the CDR3 reads TGTGCCAGTTTTCCGGGACTCACGGGGAATGAGCAGTTCTTC. Its protein product is CASFPGLTGNEQFF.

In its sample, this clonotype was seen a few times. The chain uses TRBV28 and TRBJ2-5, with D perhaps TRBD2 (5 bases). V was trimmed by 6 bases and J by 1 base, leaving 12 bases between them. Germline V lookup: CDR1 MDHEN, CDR2 SYDVKM. The CDR3 totals 14 residues. The CDR3 nucleotides read TGTGCCAGCAGCCTCCGGGAACGCCAAGAGACCCAGTACTTC. It codes for CASSLRERQETQYF.